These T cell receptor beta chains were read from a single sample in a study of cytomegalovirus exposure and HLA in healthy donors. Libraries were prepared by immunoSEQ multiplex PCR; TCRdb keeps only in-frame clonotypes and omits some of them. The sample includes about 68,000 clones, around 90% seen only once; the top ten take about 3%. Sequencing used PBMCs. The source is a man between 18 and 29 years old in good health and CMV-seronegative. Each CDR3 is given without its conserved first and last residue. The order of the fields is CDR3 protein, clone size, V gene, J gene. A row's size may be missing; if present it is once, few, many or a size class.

CDR3aa: ASSVHRNTEAF
abundance: -
v_gene: TRBV6-1
j_gene: TRBJ1-1

CDR3aa: ASSLRGGSPAKNIQY
abundance: -
v_gene: TRBV7-2
j_gene: TRBJ2-4

CDR3aa: ASSESRQAGF
abundance: -
v_gene: TRBV7-2
j_gene: TRBJ2-1

CDR3aa: ASSLSTLVGSDTQY
abundance: -
v_gene: TRBV13
j_gene: TRBJ2-3

CDR3aa: ASSKAGSGANVLT
abundance: -
v_gene: TRBV5-4
j_gene: TRBJ2-6

CDR3aa: ASSRDRGSETQY
abundance: -
v_gene: TRBV6-1
j_gene: TRBJ2-5

CDR3aa: ASSVSSGSETQY
abundance: -
v_gene: TRBV9
j_gene: TRBJ2-5

CDR3aa: ATSRDALLGSGQY
abundance: -
v_gene: TRBV15
j_gene: TRBJ2-7

CDR3aa: ASSVGGLNEKLF
abundance: -
v_gene: TRBV9
j_gene: TRBJ1-4

CDR3aa: ASSQVAGEGEQF
abundance: -
v_gene: TRBV4-1
j_gene: TRBJ2-1

CDR3aa: ASMTDPTSGTYNEQF
abundance: -
v_gene: TRBV19
j_gene: TRBJ2-1

CDR3aa: ASSLTGRNQPQH
abundance: -
v_gene: TRBV14
j_gene: TRBJ1-5

CDR3aa: ATSRDRSYEQY
abundance: -
v_gene: TRBV15
j_gene: TRBJ2-7

CDR3aa: ASSQEEGAGANVLT
abundance: -
v_gene: TRBV4-3
j_gene: TRBJ2-6

CDR3aa: ASRTGRQPQH
abundance: -
v_gene: TRBV2
j_gene: TRBJ1-5

CDR3aa: ASSSRSGSSYNEQF
abundance: -
v_gene: TRBV7-9
j_gene: TRBJ2-1

CDR3aa: ASSLTDNQPQH
abundance: -
v_gene: TRBV7-2
j_gene: TRBJ1-5

CDR3aa: ASSELSLEQNTGELF
abundance: -
v_gene: TRBV25-1
j_gene: TRBJ2-2

CDR3aa: ASGLGGLAGATGELF
abundance: -
v_gene: TRBV12-5
j_gene: TRBJ2-2

CDR3aa: ASSVLLSERVHDTQY
abundance: few
v_gene: TRBV9
j_gene: TRBJ2-3

CDR3aa: ASSSGRETDTQY
abundance: few
v_gene: TRBV6-4
j_gene: TRBJ2-3

CDR3aa: ASRATATNYGYT
abundance: few
v_gene: TRBV6-6
j_gene: TRBJ1-2

CDR3aa: ASHPGGASEKLF
abundance: -
v_gene: TRBV28
j_gene: TRBJ1-4

CDR3aa: ASSFNGARGQPQH
abundance: -
v_gene: TRBV5-1
j_gene: TRBJ1-5

CDR3aa: ASSYGSQGTEAF
abundance: -
v_gene: TRBV6-5
j_gene: TRBJ1-1

CDR3aa: ASSFLPQGMGSNQPQH
abundance: few
v_gene: TRBV7-8
j_gene: TRBJ1-5

CDR3aa: ASSLRDRDYNEQF
abundance: -
v_gene: TRBV7-8
j_gene: TRBJ2-1